A selection of T cell receptor beta chains follows, all from one sample in a study of T cell responses to AZD1222 COVID-19 vaccine. Produced via immunoSEQ multiplex PCR; TCRdb's table is partial and in-frame only. This table holds 100,000 to 130,000 clones, approximately 90% found once. Sequencing used peripheral blood, obtained on day 0 of AZD1222 vaccination. The receptors originated from an adult in good health. Each CDR3 is given with its conserved first and last residue. A D gene is named only where the DNA matches it firmly. Clone size is not always given. Where it is, it says once, few, many or a class for expanded clones.

CDR3aa	CDR3nt	v_gene	j_gene	abundance	d_gene
CASSPTRSGGNTIYF	TGTGCCAGCAGCCCGACCCGATCCGGAGGAAACACCATATATTTT	TRBV11-2	TRBJ1-3	.	.
CASSADSGQMNTEAFF	TGTGCCAGCAGCGCCGACTCGGGACAGATGAACACTGAAGCTTTCTTT	TRBV9	TRBJ1-1	once	TRBD1
CASSQSPEWGRGTEAFF	TGCGCCAGCAGCCAATCGCCGGAATGGGGGAGAGGAACTGAAGCTTTCTTT	TRBV4-3	TRBJ1-1	few	.
CAISESRGYLGEAFF	TGTGCCATCAGTGAGAGTCGAGGGTATCTCGGTGAAGCTTTCTTT	TRBV10-3	TRBJ1-1	.	.
CASSLGQANNYGYTF	TGCGCCAGCAGCTTGGGACAGGCGAATAACTATGGCTACACCTTC	TRBV5-1	TRBJ1-2	once	.
CASSQDFGAGNTIYF	TGTGCCAGCAGCCAAGATTTTGGGGCTGGAAACACCATATATTTT	TRBV3-1/TRBV3-2	TRBJ1-3	once	.
CASSDRGQGSGYTF	TGTGCCAGCAGCGATAGGGGACAGGGGAGCGGCTACACCTTC	TRBV7-9	TRBJ1-2	.	TRBD1
CASSLERTAF	TGTGCCAGCAGCTTGGAAAGGACGGCCTTC	TRBV5-8	TRBJ2-7	.	.
CASSQEVAGGHNEQFF	TGTGCCAGCAGCCAAGAGGTAGCGGGGGGCCACAATGAGCAGTTCTTC	TRBV3-1/TRBV3-2	TRBJ2-1	.	TRBD2
CASSLGPGTNYGYTF	TGTGCCAGCAGCTTAGGCCCGGGGACTAACTATGGCTACACCTTC	TRBV7-2	TRBJ1-2	few	.
CASSLDPLETQYF	TGTGCCAGCAGCTTGGACCCCTTAGAGACCCAGTACTTC	TRBV7-2	TRBJ2-5	.	.
CASSLDRVTNYGYTF	TGCGCCAGCAGCTTGGATCGGGTTACCAACTATGGCTACACCTTC	TRBV5-1	TRBJ1-2	.	.
CASSPGYEQYF	TGTGCCAGCAGCCCTGGCTACGAGCAGTACTTC	TRBV5-5	TRBJ2-7	once	.
CASTGTLQETQYF	TGTGCCAGCACCGGGACTTTACAAGAGACCCAGTACTTC	TRBV12-3/TRBV12-4	TRBJ2-5	.	.
CASSLTSGGYEQYF	TGTGCCAGCAGCTTAACTAGCGGGGGGTACGAGCAGTACTTC	TRBV7-2	TRBJ2-7	.	TRBD2
CASRKERGTNEKLFF	TGTGCCAGTAGAAAAGAAAGAGGAACTAATGAAAAACTGTTTTTT	TRBV19	TRBJ1-4	.	.
CASSPGQGAANEKLFF	TGTGCCAGCAGTCCCGGACAGGGGGCTGCTAATGAAAAACTGTTTTTT	TRBV7-2	TRBJ1-4	.	TRBD1
CASSPAVSYGYTF	TGTGCCAGCAGCCCAGCCGTTTCATATGGCTACACCTTC	TRBV9	TRBJ1-2	.	.
CSVVFRGRVNEQFF	TGCAGCGTAGTATTCAGGGGGCGCGTCAATGAGCAGTTCTTC	TRBV29-1	TRBJ2-1	.	TRBD1
CASNSGTGYEQYF	TGTGCCAGCAATTCCGGGACAGGCTACGAGCAGTACTTC	TRBV9	TRBJ2-7	.	TRBD1
CASSLNEYYGYTF	TGTGCCAGCAGCCTGAATGAGTACTATGGCTACACCTTC	TRBV3-1/TRBV3-2	TRBJ1-2	.	.
CASRATGIGNTIYF	TGTGCCAGCAGGGCGACAGGGATTGGAAACACCATATATTTT	TRBV6-5	TRBJ1-3	.	TRBD1
CASTGKTNEQFF	TGTGCCAGCACAGGCAAAACCAATGAGCAGTTCTTC	TRBV28	TRBJ2-1	.	.
CASSRDGSPSYGYTF	TGTGCCAGCAGCCGGGACGGTTCCCCCTCCTATGGCTACACCTTC	TRBV7-9	TRBJ1-2	.	.
CASSLYPGLDQPQHF	TGTGCCAGCAGCTTATATCCGGGGTTGGATCAGCCCCAGCATTTT	TRBV7-2	TRBJ1-5	.	.
CASSLTGKSYEQYF	TGTGCCAGCAGCTTGACAGGGAAATCCTACGAGCAGTACTTC	TRBV11-3	TRBJ2-7	.	TRBD1
CASGPTDTQYF	TGCGCCAGCGGGCCCACAGATACGCAGTATTTT	TRBV5-1	TRBJ2-3	.	.
CASKDRGGTEAFF	TGTGCCAGCAAGGACCGGGGCGGGACTGAAGCTTTCTTT	TRBV6-5	TRBJ1-1	.	.
CSAVIQGARGNQPQHF	TGCAGCGCTGTGATTCAGGGGGCGCGTGGCAATCAGCCCCAGCATTTT	TRBV29-1	TRBJ1-5	.	TRBD1
CASSRGTSGIQEAQYF	TGTGCCTCCTCACGCGGGACTAGCGGCATCCAAGAGGCCCAGTACTTC	TRBV30	TRBJ2-5	.	TRBD2
CASGGQGRDEQYF	TGTGCCAGCGGAGGACAGGGTAGAGACGAGCAGTACTTC	TRBV12-3/TRBV12-4	TRBJ2-7	.	TRBD1
CASSQPSGSGVNEETQYF	TGTGCCAGCAGCCAACCCTCGGGCTCGGGGGTCAATGAAGAGACCCAGTACTTC	TRBV3-1/TRBV3-2	TRBJ2-5	.	.
CASSETGTTGNTIYF	TGTGCCAGCAGTGAGACCGGGACAACGGGAAACACCATATATTTT	TRBV9	TRBJ1-3	once	.
CASSARPGLAGSGELFF	TGTGCCAGCAGCGCCCGACCGGGACTAGCGGGGTCCGGGGAGCTGTTTTTT	TRBV11-2	TRBJ2-2	.	TRBD2
CASSQDSAASSYEQYF	TGTGCCAGCAGCCAAGATTCAGCGGCTAGCTCCTACGAGCAGTACTTC	TRBV3-1/TRBV3-2	TRBJ2-7	.	.
CASSPQIPGLGLYEQFF	TGTGCCAGCAGCCCACAAATTCCGGGACTAGGTTTGTATGAGCAGTTCTTC	TRBV6-2/TRBV6-3	TRBJ2-1	.	TRBD2
CASSQRDRGLTNTQYF	TGTGCCAGCAGCCAACGGGACAGGGGACTCACGAATACGCAGTATTTT	TRBV4-2	TRBJ2-3	.	TRBD1
CASSTQVDTQYF	TGTGCCAGCAGCACACAGGTAGATACGCAGTATTTT	TRBV7-9	TRBJ2-3	few	.
CASSHGGDEQYF	TGTGCCAGCAGTCATGGGGGGGACGAGCAGTACTTC	TRBV25-1	TRBJ2-7	.	TRBD2
CASTVGLVFVDTQYF	TGTGCCAGCACCGTGGGACTAGTTTTTGTAGATACGCAGTATTTT	TRBV2	TRBJ2-3	.	TRBD2
CASSDSIAGGGTDTQYF	TGTGCCAGCAGTGACTCGATAGCGGGGGGAGGAACAGATACGCAGTATTTT	TRBV6-4	TRBJ2-3	.	TRBD2
CASSHPGQGGANYGYTF	TGTGCCAGCAGTCATCCGGGACAGGGGGGAGCTAACTATGGCTACACCTTC	TRBV7-9	TRBJ1-2	.	TRBD1
CASSYSRQQEKLFF	TGTGCCAGCAGTTACAGTCGGCAGCAAGAAAAACTGTTTTTT	TRBV6-5	TRBJ1-4	once	.
CASSLSGTPPYEQYF	TGCGCCAGCAGCTTATCCGGGACACCCCCCTACGAGCAGTACTTC	TRBV5-1	TRBJ2-7	.	.
CASSYSSGSGNTIYF	TGTGCCAGCAGTTACTCGTCCGGGTCTGGAAACACCATATATTTT	TRBV6-2/TRBV6-3	TRBJ1-3	.	.
CASSQAQGVRAEAFF	TGCGCCAGCAGCCAAGCCCAAGGGGTCCGCGCTGAAGCTTTCTTT	TRBV4-1	TRBJ1-1	.	.
CASSLLQYGELFF	TGTGCCAGCAGCTTACTGCAATACGGGGAGCTGTTTTTT	TRBV7-9	TRBJ2-2	.	.
CASSVALSRGTGYGYTF	TGTGCCAGCAGCGTAGCCCTGAGCAGGGGTACCGGCTATGGCTACACCTTC	TRBV9	TRBJ1-2	.	.
CASSIQGGEKLFF	TGTGCCAGTAGTATACAGGGAGGGGAAAAACTGTTTTTT	TRBV19	TRBJ1-4	.	.
CASSLLTGWGNYGYTF	TGTGCCAGCAGCTTGTTGACAGGGTGGGGTAACTATGGCTACACCTTC	TRBV5-5	TRBJ1-2	.	TRBD1
CASSEFGGPYYGYTF	TGTGCCAGCAGTGAATTTGGGGGTCCCTACTATGGCTACACCTTC	TRBV25-1	TRBJ1-2	.	.
CASSPRGVGEKLFF	TGTGCCAGCAGCCCTCGGGGGGTGGGTGAAAAACTGTTTTTT	TRBV9	TRBJ1-4	.	.
CASAGDQYGYTF	TGTGCCAGCGCCGGGGATCAATATGGCTACACCTTC	TRBV9	TRBJ1-2	.	.
CASSIGTGGANEQFF	TGTGCCAGCAGTATAGGGACAGGGGGCGCCAATGAGCAGTTCTTC	TRBV6-2/TRBV6-3	TRBJ2-1	.	TRBD1
CASSPKVIAGITYEQYF	TGTGCCAGCTCACCAAAGGTAATAGCGGGGATAACCTACGAGCAGTACTTC	TRBV18	TRBJ2-7	.	TRBD2
CASSQGGAGTGVNTEAFF	TGCGCCAGCAGCCAAGGTGGGGCGGGAACAGGGGTGAACACTGAAGCTTTCTTT	TRBV4-3	TRBJ1-1	.	TRBD1